The 6 T cell receptor beta chains listed next were all sequenced from one sample in a study of Ad26.COV2.S vaccination and SARS-CoV-2 variants. The treatment was: approximately 18 received Ad26.COV2.S at low or high dose, single or two shots; about 5 received placebo; per-sample allocation not given. Sampling was done on day 63 after the first vaccine or placebo injection. Here immunoSEQ multiplex PCR was the method, and the copy in TCRdb shows in-frame clones only, minus some. The data show roughly 300,000 clones, with less than 90% seen just once and around 10% held by the top ten. The sample was peripheral blood, taken in a trial of Ad26.COV2.S vaccine versus placebo. The receptors come from a person aged 18-60 years who received the Ad26.COV2.S COVID-19 vaccine or a placebo.

This clone was recorded a few times. The CDR3, as DNA: TGTGCCAGCAGTTACTCGACAGCAGCCTACGAGCAGTACTTC. It encodes CASSYSTAAYEQYF. The chain uses TRBV6-5 and TRBJ2-7; D is possibly TRBD1 (5 bases). Germline CDR1 and CDR2: MNHEY and SVGAGI. The CDR3 extends over 14 amino acids. Trimming removed 0 bases at V and 2 bases at J, with 8 bases between.

The CDR3 reads CASSPGAPYGYTF. The DNA for the CDR3 is TGTGCCAGCAGCCCCGGGGCCCCCTATGGCTACACCTTC. The chain couples TRBV7-9 to TRBJ1-2; a weak D match, TRBD1 (5 bases). This CDR3 contains 13 residues. Trimming took 5 bases from V and 4 from J, leaving 11 bases between them. In germline, CDR1 is SEHNR, CDR2 FQNEAQ (reference sequence). The full variable domain, with the rest looked up from reference TRBV7-9 and TRBJ1-2, is DTGVSQNPRHKITKRGQNVTFRCDPISEHNRLYWYRQTLGQGPEFLTYFQNEAQLEKSRLLSDRFSAERPKGSFSTLEIQRTEQGDSAMYLCASSPGAPYGYTFGSGTRLTVV.

The chain combines TRBV7-9 with TRBJ1-4; 9 bases line up with TRBD1. This CDR3 has 14 amino acids. CDR1 SEHNR and CDR2 FQNEAQ come from the germline V gene (reference sequence). The V segment lost 5 bases and the J segment 8 bases; nucleotides outside the gene matches: 6. Here the CDR3 reads CASSARQGGEKLFF. CDR3 sequence (DNA): TGTGCCAGCAGCGCGCGACAGGGGGGCGAAAAACTGTTTTTT.

J is TRBJ2-5 and V is TRBV29-1, with D unresolved. Germline-derived CDR1 and CDR2 are SQVTM and ANQGSEA. This CDR3 contains 11 residues. V lost 4 bases to trimming and J lost 4 bases, with 7 bases between them. Here the CDR3 reads CSVGAAETQYF. CDR3 sequence (DNA): TGCAGCGTTGGGGCAGCAGAGACCCAGTACTTC.

This clone came up once. J is TRBJ1-3 and V is TRBV6-1, with 7 bases fitting TRBD1. CDR1 is MNHNS and CDR2 is SASEGT in the germline V gene. The CDR3 contains 17 residues. J gave up 1 base and V 0 bases, and 6 bases lay outside the gene matches. The CDR3 loop is CASSEAATGPSGNTIYF. The CDR3 DNA follows: TGTGCCAGCAGTGAAGCGGCGACAGGGCCTTCTGGAAACACCATATATTTT.

The chain joins TRBV21-1 to TRBJ2-6. TRBV21-1 is described as a pseudogene. This CDR3 is 15 amino acids long. The DNA of the CDR3 is TGTGCCAGCAGCAAATTGTCACCTGGGGCCAACGTCCTGACTTTC. It translates to CASSKLSPGANVLTF.